This T cell receptor (beta chain) was sequenced during a study of shared clonotypes between healthy human individuals. Study-wide findings and caveats: Naive CD4 clonotype sharing across a few donors was 5% to 6%.

CDR3 length equals 16 residues. Per germline, CDR1 LGHNA and CDR2 YSLEER. The V gene lost 4 bases and the J gene lost 7 bases, with 19 bases spanning the gap. With respect to this clone: Its antigen is not identified.

Over several immunoSEQ plates, each subset's genomic DNA was distributed in even portions. TCRdb keeps only in-frame clones here, not all; method: immunoSEQ multiplex PCR. The table includes about 2.4 million clones, around 94% detected once. The sequenced sample consisted of naive CD4+ T cells sorted from blood. Subset specified: CD45RA+ positively selected. The clonotype originates from a man aged 18 to 29 in good health. The chain links TRBV4-3 to TRBJ1-4; tentatively, D is TRBD1 (6 bases). CDR3 DNA: TGCGCCAGCAGCCCTGGGGTGTGGGGGGCAATTGAAAAACTGTTTTTT. Translation: CASSPGVWGAIEKLFF.